In its sample, the clone carrying this TCR beta chain was seen a few times. This entry comes from a study of neoadjuvant anti-PD-1 for oral cavity cancer. Study in general: Non-progressing patients received a fourth nivolumab dose near day 43, then surgery on days 50-56.

Trimming removed 3 bases at V and 5 bases at J, with 11 bases between. The CDR3 has 14 residues. Per germline, CDR1 MDHEN and CDR2 SYDVKM. Blood libraries mostly used approximately 450 ng genomic DNA, six replicates each. Clones were sequenced by immunoSEQ multiplex PCR, and TCRdb holds only the in-frame ones, with some missing. Among 12,000 to 15,000 clones listed, under 80% were seen once. This chain links TRBV28 with TRBJ1-5; D remains ambiguous. The clonotype comes from a person aged 35 to 85 with oral cavity squamous cell carcinoma. Sequencing was performed on PBMCs, taken before nivolumab (anti-PD-1) treatment. As DNA, the CDR3 is TGTGCCAGCAGTTTTTGGGCCGATTATCAGCCCCAGCATTTT. It encodes CASSFWADYQPQHF.